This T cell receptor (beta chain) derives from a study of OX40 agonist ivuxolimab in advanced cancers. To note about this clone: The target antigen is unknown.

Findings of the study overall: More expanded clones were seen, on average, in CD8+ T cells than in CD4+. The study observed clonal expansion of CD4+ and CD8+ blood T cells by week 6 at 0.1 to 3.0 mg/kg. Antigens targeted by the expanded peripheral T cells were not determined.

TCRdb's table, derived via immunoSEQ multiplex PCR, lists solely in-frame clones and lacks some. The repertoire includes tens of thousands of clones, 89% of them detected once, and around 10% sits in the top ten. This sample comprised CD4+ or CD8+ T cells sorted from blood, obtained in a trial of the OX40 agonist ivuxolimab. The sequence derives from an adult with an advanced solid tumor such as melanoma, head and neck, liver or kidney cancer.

The CDR3 DNA is TGTGCCAGCTCACAACTGGACACCCTCTCCTACGAGCAGTACTTC. Translation gives CASSQLDTLSYEQYF. The V call is TRBV18, the J call TRBJ2-7; the D gene is possibly TRBD1 (5 bases). The CDR3 length is 15 residues. V lost 4 bases and J 0 bases, leaving 13 bases between the germline ends. Germline V gene lookup returns CDR1 KGHSH and CDR2 LQKENI.